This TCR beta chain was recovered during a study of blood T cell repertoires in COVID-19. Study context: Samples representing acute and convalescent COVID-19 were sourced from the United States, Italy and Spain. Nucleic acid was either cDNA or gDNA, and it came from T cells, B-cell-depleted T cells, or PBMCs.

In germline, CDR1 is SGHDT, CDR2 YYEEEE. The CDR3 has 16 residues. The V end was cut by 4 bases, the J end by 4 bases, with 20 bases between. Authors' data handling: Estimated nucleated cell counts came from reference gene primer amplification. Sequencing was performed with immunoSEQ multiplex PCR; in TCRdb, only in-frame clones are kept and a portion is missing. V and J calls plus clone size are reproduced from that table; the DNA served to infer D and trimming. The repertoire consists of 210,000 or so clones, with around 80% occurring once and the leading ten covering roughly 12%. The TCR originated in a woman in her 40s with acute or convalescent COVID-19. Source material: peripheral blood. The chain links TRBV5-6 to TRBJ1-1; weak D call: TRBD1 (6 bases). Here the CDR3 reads CASSTKGGGGGTEAFF. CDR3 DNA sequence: TGTGCCAGCAGCACCAAGGGGGGGGGAGGAGGCACTGAAGCTTTCTTT.